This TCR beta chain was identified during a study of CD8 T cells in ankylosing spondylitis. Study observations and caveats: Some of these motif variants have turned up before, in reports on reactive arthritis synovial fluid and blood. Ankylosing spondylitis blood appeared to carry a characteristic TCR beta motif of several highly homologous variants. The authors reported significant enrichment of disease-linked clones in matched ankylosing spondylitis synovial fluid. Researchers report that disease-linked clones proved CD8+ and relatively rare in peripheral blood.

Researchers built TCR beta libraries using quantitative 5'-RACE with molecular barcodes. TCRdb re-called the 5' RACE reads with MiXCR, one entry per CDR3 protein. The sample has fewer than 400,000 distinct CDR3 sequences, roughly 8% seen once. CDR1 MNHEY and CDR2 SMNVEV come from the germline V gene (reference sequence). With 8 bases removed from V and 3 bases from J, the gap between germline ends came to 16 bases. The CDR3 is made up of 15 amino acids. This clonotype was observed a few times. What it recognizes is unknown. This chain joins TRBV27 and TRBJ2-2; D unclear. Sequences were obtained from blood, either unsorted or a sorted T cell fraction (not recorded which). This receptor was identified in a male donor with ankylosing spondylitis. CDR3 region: CASSLGRPHTGELFF. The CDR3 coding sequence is TGTGCCAGCTCTTTGGGCAGGCCCCACACCGGGGAGCTGTTTTTT.